What follows is one T cell receptor beta chain and its context. This specimen belongs to a study of shared clonotypes between healthy human individuals. V lost 0 bases, J lost 6 bases, and 18 bases lay in between. The germline CDR1 and CDR2 sequences are SGHRS and YFSETQ. The CDR3 spans 16 residues. The table came from immunoSEQ multiplex PCR; TCRdb's copy has only in-frame clones and leaves some out. This table holds a few hundred thousand clones, approximately 79% found once. The clonotype comes from a man aged 25 to 40 in good health. Sequenced material: memory CD4+ T cells sorted from blood. Subset: CD45RA-negative fraction. The rearrangement joins TRBV5-1 to TRBJ1-2, with D unresolved. The CDR3 loop reads CASSLGSTGLLNGYTF. The CDR3 coding sequence is TGCGCCAGCAGCTTGGGCAGTACGGGCCTTCTCAATGGCTACACCTTC. The entire variable domain, with the rest obtained from reference TRBV5-1 and TRBJ1-2, is as follows: KAGVTQTPRYLIKTRGQQVTLSCSPISGHRSVSWYQQTPGQGLQFLFEYFSETQRNKGNFPGRFSGRQFSNSRSEMNVSTLELGDSALYLCASSLGSTGLLNGYTFGSGTRLTVV.